This record covers a single T cell receptor beta chain. The sample belongs to a study of blood T cells in healthy people across ages. The germline V gene encodes CDR1 MNHEY and CDR2 SVGAGI. The V end lost 1 base, the J end lost 0 bases, and 16 bases lay between the germline ends. CDR3 size: 18 residues. Sample-barcoded 5' priming and a J-beta primer mix drove a second PCR of roughly 7 to 11 cycles. Each cDNA molecule was tagged by a template-switch adaptor with 12 random nucleotides. TCRdb analysed the 5' RACE reads with MiXCR anew, one entry per CDR3 protein. This sample carries approximately 820,000 distinct CDR3 sequences, roughly 44% of them seen once, and the ten largest clones take roughly 19%.

The rearrangement links TRBV6-5 to TRBJ2-1; D is undetermined. The sequence came from a man aged 60 to 75 in good health. Sequencing was done on a sample of blood. CDR3 in amino acids: CASSYLTGGRSSYNEQFF. CDR3 nucleotide sequence: TGTGCCAGCAGTTACTTGACCGGCGGCAGATCCTCCTACAATGAGCAGTTCTTC.